Below are 32 T cell receptor beta chains sequenced from a single sample in a study of blood T cell repertoires in COVID-19. The method was immunoSEQ multiplex PCR; TCRdb's version includes in-frame clones alone and lacks a portion of them. The table has about 480,000 clones, roughly 89% seen once. Material: peripheral blood. Source of these receptors: a woman in her 30s with acute or convalescent COVID-19.

As regards this clone: Other DNA sequences within the sample encode an identical CDR3. The V gene is TRBV9, the J gene TRBJ1-1, with D hard to call. Germline V gene sequence: CDR1 SGDLS, CDR2 YYNGEE. V gave up 0 bases and J gave up 3 bases, with 6 bases separating them. The CDR3 loop spans 13 amino acids. The CDR3 region is CASSVGGDTEAFF. In nucleotides, the CDR3 is TGTGCCAGCAGCGTAGGGGGAGACACTGAAGCTTTCTTT.

This clone has just one count. The chain is built from TRBV4-1 and TRBJ2-1, with 11 bases identical to TRBD2. CDR3 length equals 20 residues. Trimming removed 0 bases from V and 4 bases from J; junction bases left unmatched: 14. Germline CDR1 reads MGHRA; CDR2 reads YSYEKL. CDR3 loop: CASSQDDITSGGPFYNEQFF. CDR3 bases: TGCGCCAGCAGCCAAGATGATATCACTAGCGGGGGCCCCTTTTACAATGAGCAGTTCTTC.

The chain has TRBV7-6 and TRBJ1-1; 7 nucleotides match TRBD1. The CDR3 extends over 13 amino acids. The V segment lost 1 base and the J segment 4 bases; nucleotides outside the gene matches: 0. The germline V gene encodes CDR1 SGHVS and CDR2 FNYEAQ. CDR3 region: CASSLGQGTEAFF. In DNA form, the CDR3 reads TGTGCCAGCAGCTTAGGACAGGGCACTGAAGCTTTCTTT.

This clone was seen a single time. The chain employs TRBV19 and TRBJ1-1; D might be TRBD1 (6 bases). This CDR3 is 14 amino acids long. V gave up 3 bases and J gave up 11 bases, with 19 bases separating them. Germline CDR1 is LNHDA and CDR2 is SQIVND (reference sequence). The CDR3 loop is CASSIKTGNQAAFF. The CDR3 DNA follows: TGTGCCAGTAGTATCAAAACAGGGAATCAGGCGGCTTTCTTT.

J is TRBJ1-2 and V is TRBV10-3; D is perhaps TRBD1 (6 bases). The V end was cut by 6 bases, the J end by 5 bases, with 13 bases between. The CDR3 extends over 13 amino acids. Germline V gives CDR1 ENHRY, CDR2 SYGVKD. As DNA, the CDR3 is TGTGCCATCAGACAGGGAGAAGGGTATGGCTACACCTTC. Amino acids: CAIRQGEGYGYTF.

The V gene is TRBV7-9, the J gene TRBJ1-2, with 10 positions matching TRBD1. J lost 11 bases, V lost 4 bases, and 4 bases had no gene match. This CDR3 is built from 12 residues. The germline gives CDR1 SEHNR, CDR2 FQNEAQ (reference sequence). CDR3 protein: CASSSPGQGYTF. The CDR3, as DNA: TGTGCCAGCAGCTCACCGGGACAGGGGTACACCTTC. Drawing the rest from reference TRBV7-9 and TRBJ1-2, the complete variable domain is DTGVSQNPRHKITKRGQNVTFRCDPISEHNRLYWYRQTLGQGPEFLTYFQNEAQLEKSRLLSDRFSAERPKGSFSTLEIQRTEQGDSAMYLCASSSPGQGYTFGSGTRLTVV.

This rearrangement joins TRBV23-1 to TRBJ1-2; D perhaps matches TRBD1 (5 bases). TRBV23-1 qualifies as an ORF whose function is uncertain. The CDR3 covers 13 residues. V dropped 1 base and J dropped 8 bases, with 11 bases sitting between them. CDR3 in amino acids: CASSQWGLGGYTF. In DNA, the CDR3 is TGCGCCAGCAGTCAATGGGGCCTCGGGGGCTACACCTTC.

The rearrangement uses TRBV10-3 and TRBJ2-2; tentatively, D is TRBD2 (6 bases). Germline V gene lookup returns CDR1 ENHRY and CDR2 SYGVKD. The length of the CDR3 is 12 residues. V was trimmed by 10 bases and J by 6 bases, leaving 12 bases between them. The CDR3 DNA reads as TGTGCCACGACGTGGGGGGCCGGGGAGCTGTTTTTT. Its protein product is CATTWGAGELFF.

The chain is built from TRBV5-6 and TRBJ1-2, with TRBD1 matching over 9 bases. The germline V gene has CDR1 SGHDT and CDR2 YYEEEE. The CDR3 loop spans 15 amino acids. The V gene end was trimmed by 4 bases and the J gene end by 9 bases; junction bases not matched to a gene: 13. The CDR3 reads CASSSLGTGMESYTF. CDR3 DNA sequence: TGTGCCAGCAGCAGCCTTGGGACAGGGATGGAAAGCTACACCTTC.

This clone was found once. The chain joins TRBV11-3 to TRBJ1-3; no definite D call. Germline-derived CDR1 and CDR2 are SGHNT and YENEEA. The V end was cut by 4 bases, the J end by 0 bases, with 4 bases between. The CDR3 is 13 amino acids. DNA of the CDR3: TGTGCCAGCAGCTCCAACTCTGGAAACACCATATATTTT. This codes for CASSSNSGNTIYF.

This clone came up once. J is TRBJ1-1 and V is TRBV4-2; unclear D gene. CDR3 length: 11 amino acids. Deletions cut 4 bases from V and 11 bases from J, with 11 bases between. CDR1 LGHNA and CDR2 YNFKEQ come from the germline V gene. The CDR3 protein is CASSPGDEAFF. CDR3 DNA sequence: TGTGCCAGCAGCCCAGGTGACGAGGCTTTCTTT.

The chain has TRBV7-3 and TRBJ1-1; D is unresolved. Germline values: CDR1 SGHTA, CDR2 FQGTGA. CDR3 length: 13 residues. V lost 4 bases and J 1 base, leaving 7 bases between the germline ends. The CDR3 nucleotides are TGTGCCAGCAGCTCGACAACGAACACTGAAGCTTTCTTT. Encoded protein: CASSSTTNTEAFF.

The chain joins TRBV7-8 to TRBJ2-7, with unresolved D. In germline, CDR1 is SGHVS, CDR2 FQNEAQ. V dropped 2 bases and J dropped 2 bases, with 10 bases sitting between them. The CDR3 runs to 14 residues. CDR3 region: CASSLRLSTYEQYF. CDR3 DNA sequence: TGTGCCAGCAGCTTAAGACTTTCCACCTACGAGCAGTACTTC. The full variable domain, its missing parts supplied by reference TRBV7-8 and TRBJ2-7, is GAGVSQSPRYKVAKRGQDVALRCDPISGHVSLFWYQQALGQGPEFLTYFQNEAQLDKSGLPSDRFFAERPEGSVSTLKIQRTQQEDSAVYLCASSLRLSTYEQYFGPGTRLTVT.

In its sample, this clone was seen a few times. This rearrangement joins TRBV6-5 to TRBJ1-3; a weak D match, TRBD1 (5 bases). Trimming took 4 bases from V and 0 from J, leaving 10 bases between them. CDR3 length: 15 amino acids. From germline, CDR1 is MNHEY and CDR2 SVGAGI. The CDR3 region has the DNA TGTGCCAGCAGTTCAGGGTCCAGCTCTGGAAACACCATATATTTT. Translated, it gives CASSSGSSSGNTIYF.

The chain joins TRBV6-5 to TRBJ2-7; possibly TRBD1 for D (5 bases). This CDR3 is built from 13 residues. With 8 bases removed from V and 0 bases from J, the gap between germline ends came to 11 bases. CDR1 and CDR2 from the germline V gene are MNHEY and SVGAGI. CDR3 nucleotide sequence: TGTGCCAGCGGCAAGACAGCCTCCTACGAGCAGTACTTC. Amino acid sequence: CASGKTASYEQYF.

V and J are TRBV2 and TRBJ2-7; 8 bases agree with TRBD1. Germline assignment: CDR1 SNHLY and CDR2 FYNNEI. V was pared by 4 bases and J by 4 bases, with 3 bases of the junction left unmatched. CDR3 size: 13 residues. The CDR3 DNA is TGTGCCAGCAGTGTGACAGGGGAATACGAGCAGTACTTC. Its translation: CASSVTGEYEQYF.

Turning to this clone: Additional DNA sequences in this sample encode the identical CDR3. The V call is TRBV9, the J call TRBJ2-5; D possibly corresponds to TRBD2 (6 bases). The CDR3 extends over 14 amino acids. Trimming removed 0 bases from V and 2 bases from J, with 8 bases in between. CDR1 is SGDLS, CDR2 YYNGEE, per germline. DNA of the CDR3: TGTGCCAGCAGCGTAGGCGGGGCACAAGAGACCCAGTACTTC. It is translated as CASSVGGAQETQYF. The entire variable domain, with the rest obtained from reference TRBV9 and TRBJ2-5, is as follows: DSGVTQTPKHLITATGQRVTLRCSPRSGDLSVYWYQQSLDQGLQFLIQYYNGEERAKGNILERFSAQQFPDLHSELNLSSLELGDSALYFCASSVGGAQETQYFGPGTRLLVL.

CDR3 amino acids: CASSRQGPHTGELFF. In DNA, the CDR3 is TGTGCCAGCAGCCGACAGGGGCCGCACACCGGGGAGCTGTTTTTT. The genes are TRBV7-9 and TRBJ2-2; 8 positions agree with TRBD1. CDR1 and CDR2 from the germline V gene are SEHNR and FQNEAQ (reference sequence). The CDR3 has 15 residues. Trimming cost V 5 bases and J 3 bases; bases outside gene matches: 5.

This clone was seen only a few times. This sequence joins TRBV5-4 and TRBJ2-3; 8 positions agree with TRBD2. The CDR3 has 12 amino acids. The germline CDR1 and CDR2 sequences are SGHNT and YYREEE (reference sequence). V lost 4 bases, J lost 13 bases, and 8 bases stayed unmatched. The CDR3 DNA is TGTGCCAGCAGCCTTACTAGCGGCGCCGAGTATTTT. This encodes CASSLTSGAEYF.

The chain links TRBV10-1 to TRBJ2-1; D is possibly TRBD2 (7 bases). The CDR3 covers 15 residues. Germline V gives CDR1 WNHNN, CDR2 SYGVQD (reference sequence). V was cut by 5 bases and J by 3 bases, with 14 bases left in between. The CDR3 nucleotides are TGCGCCAGCAGTTCTGGGGGGGGCCACTACAATGAGCAGTTCTTC. Protein: CASSSGGGHYNEQFF.

The V and J genes are TRBV10-2 and TRBJ2-5; tentative D call: TRBD2 (6 bases). CDR3 size: 11 residues. The germline V and J ends were trimmed by 6 bases and 4 bases, with 6 bases remaining between them. Germline V lookup: CDR1 WSHSY, CDR2 SAAADI. For the CDR3, the DNA is TGCGCCAGCAGCGGGGGAGAGACCCAGTACTTC. This encodes CASSGGETQYF.

This chain uses TRBV5-4 with TRBJ2-1; TRBD1 agrees at 9 bases. V trimming: 3 bases; J trimming: 4 bases; junction bases outside the gene matches: 8. Germline CDR1 reads SGHNT; CDR2 reads YYREEE (reference sequence). This CDR3 spans 16 amino acids. The CDR3 sequence is CASSSMGTGTYNEQFF. CDR3 sequence (DNA): TGTGCCAGCAGCTCTATGGGGACAGGGACATACAATGAGCAGTTCTTC.

CDR3 coding DNA: TGTGCCACCAGTGACCGAGGGTTGGATACGCAGTATTTT. It encodes CATSDRGLDTQYF. The chain carries TRBV24-1 and TRBJ2-3; tentatively, D is TRBD2 (5 bases). Germline V lookup: CDR1 KGHDR, CDR2 SFDVKD. The CDR3 consists of 13 residues. V lost 4 bases to trimming and J lost 6 bases, with 10 bases between them.

V gene TRBV29-1 combines with J gene TRBJ2-5; 7 bases align to TRBD2. V dropped 7 bases and J dropped 3; count of bases not matched to a gene: 5. There are 12 residues in the CDR3. The germline V gene has CDR1 SQVTM and CDR2 ANQGSEA. The DNA of the CDR3 is TGCAGCGCCACGGGGACTAAAGAGACCCAGTACTTC. This encodes CSATGTKETQYF.

Written as DNA, the CDR3 is TGTGCCACGATGACACGGGACAAGCCTTACGAGCAGTACTTC. Translating it yields CATMTRDKPYEQYF. The chain is built from TRBV28 and TRBJ2-7; tentatively, D is TRBD1 (6 bases). The length of the CDR3 is 14 residues. The germline V gene encodes CDR1 MDHEN and CDR2 SYDVKM. Trimming stripped 10 bases from V and 4 bases from J, with 20 bases between.

The CDR3: CASSYLRGRDEQFF. The CDR3 DNA follows: TGTGCCAGCAGTTACCTTCGGGGGAGGGATGAGCAGTTCTTC. This chain joins TRBV6-5 and TRBJ2-1; 7 positions agree with TRBD2. The germline gives CDR1 MNHEY, CDR2 SVGAGI. V was pared by 2 bases and J by 8 bases, with 6 bases of the junction left unmatched. The CDR3 extends over 14 amino acids.

This clone was seen a handful of times. This chain links TRBV4-1 with TRBJ1-1, with a weak D call TRBD1 (5 bases). The germline CDR1 and CDR2 sequences are MGHRA and YSYEKL. Trimming cost V 5 bases and J 10 bases, with 20 bases left between them. There are 14 residues in the CDR3. The CDR3: CASSSPEGEEAAFF. In DNA, the CDR3 is TGCGCCAGCAGCTCCCCGGAAGGGGAAGAGGCAGCTTTCTTT.

The chain couples TRBV19 to TRBJ2-3, with 12 nucleotides matching TRBD2. CDR1 is LNHDA, CDR2 SQIVND, per germline (reference sequence). V dropped 3 bases and J dropped 0; count of bases not matched to a gene: 4. The CDR3 length is 17 residues. CDR3: CASSISLAGGSTDTQYF. The CDR3, as DNA: TGTGCCAGTAGTATTTCGCTAGCGGGGGGGAGCACAGATACGCAGTATTTT.

This chain uses TRBV4-1 with TRBJ2-7; D is ambiguous. The ends were cut back, 7 bases at V and 6 bases at J, with 13 bases in the middle. The CDR3 loop spans 12 amino acids. CDR1 is MGHRA, CDR2 YSYEKL, per germline. The CDR3 DNA sequence: TGCGCCAGCACCGCGAGGAATGGCGAGCAGTACTTC. Translating gives CASTARNGEQYF.

The chain is built from TRBV24-1 and TRBJ2-2; the match to TRBD1 covers 7 bases. This CDR3 region has 14 residues. CDR1 and CDR2 (germline): KGHDR, SFDVKD. V trimming: 4 bases; J trimming: 6 bases; junction bases outside the gene matches: 4. The CDR3 reads CATSERQGSGELFF. In DNA form, the CDR3 reads TGTGCCACCAGTGAGCGACAGGGTTCCGGGGAGCTGTTTTTT.

The V call is TRBV5-4, the J call TRBJ2-3; TRBD2 aligns across 9 bases. This CDR3 spans 16 amino acids. The germline gives CDR1 SGHNT, CDR2 YYREEE (reference sequence). V gave up 4 bases and J gave up 1 base; unmatched junction bases: 7. CDR3 in amino acids: CASSTLAGTRTDTQYF. For the CDR3, the DNA is TGTGCCAGCAGCACCCTAGCGGGGACCCGCACAGATACGCAGTATTTT.

This chain links TRBV2 with TRBJ2-5, with D tentatively TRBD1 (6 bases). Per germline, CDR1 SNHLY and CDR2 FYNNEI. The ends were cut back, 2 bases at V and 4 bases at J, with 14 bases in the middle. The CDR3 is 15 amino acids. The DNA for the CDR3 is TGTGCCAGCAGTGAAACCGGCTTCAGGGGAGAGACCCAGTACTTC. Protein: CASSETGFRGETQYF. Looking up the rest from reference TRBV2 and TRBJ2-5 gives the full variable domain: EPEVTQTPSHQVTQMGQEVILRCVPISNHLYFYWYRQILGQKVEFLVSFYNNEISEKSEIFDDQFSVERPDGSNFTLKIRSTKLEDSAMYFCASSETGFRGETQYFGPGTRLLVL.